This TCR beta chain was found in a study of CD8+CD57+ T cells in acquired aplastic anemia. About the research overall: Sorting CD4+ and CD8+ cells gave DNA averaging approximately 3 ug. Study-wide results and caveats: Patients showed no significant difference from controls in CD8+ Simpson's diversity. Patients and controls shared 25 to 30 CD8+ CDR3 sequences.

This CDR3 is 14 amino acids long. Germline CDR1 and CDR2: MNHNS and SASEGT. V shed 1 base and J shed 6 bases, with 10 bases lying between them. Patients chosen for sequencing had CD8+CD57+ cells that had expanded, as shown by flow cytometry. Blood sampling was performed on the patients, and none of them had received therapy by then. Remarks on this clonotype: Its specificity is unknown.

TCR beta VDJ and CDR3 profiles were obtained from a genomic DNA template. Each CDR3 protein gets one entry after TCRdb re-called the reads with MiXCR. The sample has 200,000 to 250,000 distinct CDR3 sequences; approximately 45% are singletons. The sample consisted of sorted CD4+, CD8+, or CD8+CD57+ T cells (not recorded which) from PBMCs. This sequence originates from a human donor with aplastic anemia. V is TRBV6-1 and J is TRBJ1-5; possibly TRBD1 for D (5 bases). The CDR3 here is CASSEEGVRQPQHF. CDR3 nucleotide sequence: TGTGCCAGCAGTGAAGAAGGGGTGCGTCAGCCCCAGCATTTT.